A selection of T cell receptor beta chains follows, all from one sample in a study of T cell responses to AZD1222 COVID-19 vaccine. Clones were sequenced by immunoSEQ multiplex PCR, and TCRdb holds only the in-frame ones, with some missing. This table has around 100,000 clones, 92% appearing once. Sequenced material: peripheral blood, taken on day 0 of AZD1222 vaccination. The source of these receptors is an adult in good health. Both conserved end residues are part of each CDR3. The D gene is left open where the match is weak. Where a row states a size, it is once, few, many or the class of an expanded clone; other rows omit it.

len: 14; v_gene: TRBV7-3; d_gene: TRBD1; j_gene: TRBJ1-1; abundance: .; CDR3aa: CASSYRGGNTEAFF; CDR3nt: TGTGCCAGCAGCTACAGGGGCGGGAACACTGAAGCTTTCTTT
len: 15; v_gene: TRBV5-6; d_gene: TRBD1; j_gene: TRBJ1-1; abundance: few; CDR3aa: CASRPPGQRTAEAFF; CDR3nt: TGTGCCAGCAGACCTCCGGGACAGCGAACGGCTGAAGCTTTCTTT
len: 16; v_gene: TRBV3-1/TRBV3-2; d_gene: .; j_gene: TRBJ2-6; abundance: few; CDR3aa: CASSQDLGAGANVLTF; CDR3nt: TGTGCCAGCAGCCAAGATTTAGGGGCTGGGGCCAACGTCCTGACTTTC
len: 17; v_gene: TRBV25-1; d_gene: TRBD1; j_gene: TRBJ2-7; abundance: few; CDR3aa: CASREGYTGTGSDEQYF; CDR3nt: TGTGCCAGCAGGGAGGGCTACACCGGGACAGGGTCGGACGAGCAGTACTTC
len: 13; v_gene: TRBV7-9; d_gene: .; j_gene: TRBJ2-7; abundance: .; CDR3aa: CASSSSLSYEQYF; CDR3nt: TGTGCCAGCAGCTCCAGCTTGAGCTACGAGCAGTACTTC
len: 12; v_gene: TRBV29-1; d_gene: TRBD1; j_gene: TRBJ1-1; abundance: .; CDR3aa: CSVDRVNTEAFF; CDR3nt: TGCAGCGTAGACAGGGTCAACACTGAAGCTTTCTTT
len: 15; v_gene: TRBV7-9; d_gene: TRBD1; j_gene: TRBJ1-1; abundance: once; CDR3aa: CASSFLGQGAFQAFF; CDR3nt: TGTGCCAGCAGCTTCCTGGGACAGGGGGCGTTCCAAGCTTTCTTT
len: 14; v_gene: TRBV19; d_gene: .; j_gene: TRBJ1-1; abundance: .; CDR3aa: CASRGWGANTEAFF; CDR3nt: TGTGCCAGTAGGGGTTGGGGGGCAAACACTGAAGCTTTCTTT
len: 15; v_gene: TRBV7-7; d_gene: TRBD1; j_gene: TRBJ2-7; abundance: .; CDR3aa: CASSLLPQGAGEQYF; CDR3nt: TGTGCCAGCAGCTTACTCCCCCAGGGGGCGGGGGAGCAGTACTTC
len: 12; v_gene: TRBV29-1; d_gene: TRBD2; j_gene: TRBJ2-7; abundance: .; CDR3aa: CSVALAGDEQYF; CDR3nt: TGCAGCGTTGCACTAGCGGGAGACGAGCAGTACTTC
len: 14; v_gene: TRBV6-5; d_gene: TRBD1; j_gene: TRBJ1-1; abundance: .; CDR3aa: CASTTTGLNTEAFF; CDR3nt: TGTGCCAGCACCACGACAGGGCTGAACACTGAAGCTTTCTTT
len: 13; v_gene: TRBV11-3; d_gene: .; j_gene: TRBJ2-5; abundance: .; CDR3aa: CASSRGAGETQYF; CDR3nt: TGTGCCAGCAGCCGAGGGGCTGGTGAGACCCAGTACTTC
len: 12; v_gene: TRBV7-2; d_gene: .; j_gene: TRBJ1-1; abundance: once; CDR3aa: CASSLSNTEAFF; CDR3nt: TGTGCCAGCAGCTTAAGTAACACTGAAGCTTTCTTT
len: 16; v_gene: TRBV7-2; d_gene: .; j_gene: TRBJ2-5; abundance: .; CDR3aa: CASSLAQGPPLETQYF; CDR3nt: TGTGCCAGCAGCTTAGCGCAGGGACCCCCTTTAGAGACCCAGTACTTC
len: 18; v_gene: TRBV28; d_gene: TRBD2; j_gene: TRBJ2-3; abundance: .; CDR3aa: CASSKGTSGPEGPDTQYF; CDR3nt: TGTGCCAGCAGTAAAGGGACTAGCGGGCCGGAGGGGCCAGATACGCAGTATTTT
len: 16; v_gene: TRBV7-8; d_gene: TRBD1; j_gene: TRBJ1-5; abundance: .; CDR3aa: CASSLVEGASNQPQHF; CDR3nt: TGTGCCAGCAGCTTAGTCGAGGGGGCCAGCAATCAGCCCCAGCATTTT
len: 15; v_gene: TRBV7-2; d_gene: TRBD1; j_gene: TRBJ1-4; abundance: once; CDR3aa: CASSSRLGQGEKLFF; CDR3nt: TGTGCCAGCAGCTCGCGACTGGGACAGGGGGAAAAACTGTTTTTT
len: 16; v_gene: TRBV7-3; d_gene: .; j_gene: TRBJ1-5; abundance: .; CDR3aa: CASSTQSRTQEWAQHF; CDR3nt: TGTGCCAGCAGCACCCAGTCCCGGACTCAAGAGTGGGCCCAGCATTTT
len: 14; v_gene: TRBV6-4; d_gene: .; j_gene: TRBJ2-1; abundance: .; CDR3aa: CASSDSRWGSEQFF; CDR3nt: TGTGCCAGCAGTGACTCGAGATGGGGTAGTGAGCAGTTCTTC
len: 15; v_gene: TRBV27; d_gene: TRBD1; j_gene: TRBJ1-5; abundance: .; CDR3aa: CASSITGTGVQPQHF; CDR3nt: TGTGCCAGCAGTATTACCGGGACAGGGGTTCAGCCCCAGCATTTT
len: 17; v_gene: TRBV6-2/TRBV6-3; d_gene: TRBD1; j_gene: TRBJ1-6; abundance: .; CDR3aa: CASSYGNRGLNNSPLHF; CDR3nt: TGTGCCAGCAGTTATGGAAACAGGGGTTTGAATAATTCACCCCTCCACTTT
len: 17; v_gene: TRBV19; d_gene: TRBD2; j_gene: TRBJ2-1; abundance: .; CDR3aa: CATSWTSGGLSNNEQFF; CDR3nt: TGTGCCACTAGCTGGACTAGCGGGGGTTTAAGTAACAATGAGCAGTTCTTC
len: 10; v_gene: TRBV27; d_gene: .; j_gene: TRBJ2-2; abundance: .; CDR3aa: CASRTGELFF; CDR3nt: TGTGCCAGCAGGACCGGGGAGCTGTTTTTT
len: 16; v_gene: TRBV7-2; d_gene: TRBD2; j_gene: TRBJ2-5; abundance: .; CDR3aa: CASSLYPSGGGKTQYF; CDR3nt: TGTGCCAGCAGCCTATACCCTAGCGGGGGGGGAAAGACCCAGTACTTC
len: 15; v_gene: TRBV5-1; d_gene: TRBD2; j_gene: TRBJ2-3; abundance: .; CDR3aa: CASSRSGLATDTQYF; CDR3nt: TGCGCCAGCAGCCGTTCGGGACTAGCAACAGATACGCAGTATTTT
len: 15; v_gene: TRBV6-2/TRBV6-3; d_gene: .; j_gene: TRBJ1-2; abundance: .; CDR3aa: CASSYSIRDFYGYTF; CDR3nt: TGTGCCAGCAGTTACTCTATCCGGGACTTCTATGGCTACACCTTC
len: 13; v_gene: TRBV2; d_gene: TRBD1; j_gene: TRBJ1-2; abundance: .; CDR3aa: CASRGQGSYGYTF; CDR3nt: TGTGCCAGCAGGGGACAGGGTAGCTATGGCTACACCTTC
len: 14; v_gene: TRBV9; d_gene: .; j_gene: TRBJ1-1; abundance: .; CDR3aa: CASSVGGQNTEAFF; CDR3nt: TGTGCCAGCAGCGTAGGGGGGCAGAACACTGAAGCTTTCTTT
len: 13; v_gene: TRBV11-2; d_gene: .; j_gene: TRBJ1-2; abundance: .; CDR3aa: CASSPGSQYGYTF; CDR3nt: TGTGCCAGCAGCCCGGGGAGTCAGTATGGCTACACCTTC
len: 17; v_gene: TRBV30; d_gene: .; j_gene: TRBJ2-2; abundance: few; CDR3aa: CAWSVPWGHDNTGELFF; CDR3nt: TGTGCCTGGAGTGTACCGTGGGGACACGATAACACCGGGGAGCTGTTTTTT
len: 12; v_gene: TRBV5-6; d_gene: .; j_gene: TRBJ1-2; abundance: .; CDR3aa: CASSPGARGYTF; CDR3nt: TGTGCCAGCAGCCCCGGGGCCCGGGGCTACACCTTC
len: 15; v_gene: TRBV28; d_gene: TRBD1; j_gene: TRBJ2-7; abundance: .; CDR3aa: CASSPPDRVSNEQYF; CDR3nt: TGTGCCAGCAGCCCGCCCGACAGGGTCAGCAACGAGCAGTACTTC
len: 14; v_gene: TRBV7-2; d_gene: .; j_gene: TRBJ1-1; abundance: .; CDR3aa: CASSFMYANTEAFF; CDR3nt: TGTGCCAGCAGCTTTATGTACGCGAACACTGAAGCTTTCTTT
len: 16; v_gene: TRBV28; d_gene: TRBD1; j_gene: TRBJ1-1; abundance: .; CDR3aa: CATPVRQGAANTEAFF; CDR3nt: TGTGCCACCCCCGTAAGGCAGGGGGCCGCGAACACTGAAGCTTTCTTT
len: 15; v_gene: TRBV27; d_gene: .; j_gene: TRBJ1-2; abundance: .; CDR3aa: CASSLGAGADYGYTF; CDR3nt: TGTGCCAGCAGTTTAGGGGCCGGGGCGGACTATGGCTACACCTTC
len: 16; v_gene: TRBV2; d_gene: TRBD2; j_gene: TRBJ2-3; abundance: few; CDR3aa: CASSDLAGAYTDTQYF; CDR3nt: TGTGCCAGCAGTGATCTAGCGGGGGCCTACACAGATACGCAGTATTTT
len: 13; v_gene: TRBV14; d_gene: .; j_gene: TRBJ1-1; abundance: .; CDR3aa: CASSPSLNTEAFF; CDR3nt: TGTGCCAGCAGCCCATCATTGAACACTGAAGCTTTCTTT
len: 12; v_gene: TRBV3-1/TRBV3-2; d_gene: .; j_gene: TRBJ2-3; abundance: .; CDR3aa: CASSQDPDTQYF; CDR3nt: TGTGCCAGCAGCCAAGATCCAGATACGCAGTATTTT
len: 15; v_gene: TRBV11-2; d_gene: .; j_gene: TRBJ1-6; abundance: .; CDR3aa: CASSLVGEGNSPLHF; CDR3nt: TGTGCCAGCAGCTTAGTCGGGGAAGGCAATTCACCCCTCCACTTT
len: 18; v_gene: TRBV12-5; d_gene: TRBD2; j_gene: TRBJ2-7; abundance: .; CDR3aa: CASGLGHHSSGRAGEQYF; CDR3nt: TGTGCTAGTGGTTTGGGACACCACTCCAGCGGGAGGGCCGGCGAGCAGTACTTC
len: 15; v_gene: TRBV4-3; d_gene: .; j_gene: TRBJ2-3; abundance: .; CDR3aa: CASSQEWPTADTQYF; CDR3nt: TGCGCCAGCAGCCAAGAGTGGCCTACTGCGGATACGCAGTATTTT
len: 12; v_gene: TRBV4-1; d_gene: .; j_gene: TRBJ2-2; abundance: .; CDR3aa: CASSPSPGELFF; CDR3nt: TGCGCCAGCAGCCCCAGCCCCGGGGAGCTGTTTTTT
len: 15; v_gene: TRBV11-2; d_gene: TRBD1; j_gene: TRBJ1-1; abundance: few; CDR3aa: CASSINQGAGTEAFF; CDR3nt: TGTGCCAGCAGCATAAATCAGGGGGCGGGCACTGAAGCTTTCTTT
len: 12; v_gene: TRBV29-1; d_gene: .; j_gene: TRBJ2-3; abundance: .; CDR3aa: CSAHRVTDTQYF; CDR3nt: TGCAGCGCTCACAGGGTTACAGATACGCAGTATTTT
len: 18; v_gene: TRBV5-5; d_gene: .; j_gene: TRBJ2-5; abundance: .; CDR3aa: CASSLGRQGWDRVETQYF; CDR3nt: TGTGCCAGCAGCTTGGGTCGGCAGGGTTGGGACCGGGTGGAGACCCAGTACTTC
len: 15; v_gene: TRBV4-3; d_gene: TRBD1; j_gene: TRBJ1-2; abundance: .; CDR3aa: CASSQGGGGTNGYTF; CDR3nt: TGCGCCAGCAGCCAAGGAGGAGGGGGCACCAATGGCTACACCTTC
len: 14; v_gene: TRBV6-2/TRBV6-3; d_gene: .; j_gene: TRBJ1-1; abundance: .; CDR3aa: CASSYGTVNTEAFF; CDR3nt: TGTGCCAGCAGTTACGGGACGGTGAACACTGAAGCTTTCTTT